The T cell receptor beta chain under discussion was sequenced for a study of spatial heterogeneity in lung cancer. The overall study: Samples were donated by 72 untreated early-stage non-small cell lung cancer patients. General study results and limits: Ubiquitous expanded tumor TCRs surfaced in blood more at resection than they did at follow-up.

Time point defined: blood at routine non-recurrence follow-up after resection. Unsorted whole RNA of tumor, nontumor lung or frozen PBMC was sequenced. Unique molecular identifiers tagged every individual TCR cDNA molecule. TCRdb re-analysed the 5' RACE reads in MiXCR, keeping a single row per CDR3 protein. Of around 27,000 distinct CDR3 sequences listed, approximately 6% are singletons. This clonotype has ten or more counts. The antigen is undetermined. The material was PBMCs, obtained at follow-up. This TCR came from a male donor with early-stage non-small cell lung cancer.

In DNA, the CDR3 is TGTGCCACCAGTGATAGGGTAAGGGACAGAAGAGAGCAGTTCTTC. Translated, it gives CATSDRVRDRREQFF. The J gene is TRBJ2-1, the V gene TRBV24-1, with 7 bases identical to TRBD1. Trimming at V came to 3 bases and at J to 10 bases, leaving 11 bases not matched to a gene. The CDR3 extends over 15 amino acids. The V gene's germline CDR1 is KGHDR and CDR2 SFDVKD.